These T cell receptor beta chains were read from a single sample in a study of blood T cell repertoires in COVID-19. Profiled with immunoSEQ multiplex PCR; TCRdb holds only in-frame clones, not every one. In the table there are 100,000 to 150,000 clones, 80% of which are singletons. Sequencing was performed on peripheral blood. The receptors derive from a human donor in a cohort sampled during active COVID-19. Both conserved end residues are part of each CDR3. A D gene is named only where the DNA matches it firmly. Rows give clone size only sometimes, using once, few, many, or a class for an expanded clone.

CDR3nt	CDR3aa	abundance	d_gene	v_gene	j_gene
TGTGCCAGCAGTTTCTACCCAATTGACAGGGGGCTCGACGAGCAGTACTTC	CASSFYPIDRGLDEQYF	-	TRBD1	TRBV27	TRBJ2-7
TGTGCCAGCACCCGAGCGGGGGGAGTGTTAGAGACCCAGTACTTC	CASTRAGGVLETQYF	-	TRBD2	TRBV5-4	TRBJ2-5
TGTGCCAGCGGCGACAGGGGGAAAGGCTACGAGCAGTACTTC	CASGDRGKGYEQYF	-	TRBD1	TRBV5-6	TRBJ2-7
TGTGCCAGCAGCTTAGACAGGGGGCGTGATGAAGCTTTCTTT	CASSLDRGRDEAFF	-	TRBD1	TRBV7-2	TRBJ1-1
TGTGCCAGCAGCGTAGTAAAGAGGGAGCAGTACTTC	CASSVVKREQYF	-	-	TRBV9	TRBJ2-7
TGTGCCAGCGCCGGGGGGCCTCCCACTGAAGCTTTCTTT	CASAGGPPTEAFF	-	-	TRBV5-4	TRBJ1-1
TGTGCCAGCAGTCCGGGGGGGCTAGGAGATACGCAGTATTTT	CASSPGGLGDTQYF	-	TRBD2	TRBV3-1/TRBV3-2	TRBJ2-3
TGCGCCAGCATTAAGGAGGGGTTGTACGAGCAGTACTTC	CASIKEGLYEQYF	-	-	TRBV10-1	TRBJ2-7
TGTGCCAGCAGCTTTCCGCCCAGGGGATTAACAGATACGCAGTATTTT	CASSFPPRGLTDTQYF	once	-	TRBV12-1	TRBJ2-3
TGCGCCAGCAGTCCATCCGGGACAGGGGTCAGCTACACCTTC	CASSPSGTGVSYTF	-	TRBD1	TRBV5-1	TRBJ1-2
TGTGCCAGCAGCTTAACAGGGGTTAATGAAAAACTGTTTTTT	CASSLTGVNEKLFF	few	TRBD1	TRBV5-4	TRBJ1-4
TGCGCCAGCAGCTTGGGACAGGGGGATTCACCCCTCCACTTT	CASSLGQGDSPLHF	-	TRBD1	TRBV5-1	TRBJ1-6
TGCGCCAGCAGCTTGGGGGACAACCCAAATCAGCCCCAGCATTTT	CASSLGDNPNQPQHF	-	-	TRBV5-1	TRBJ1-5
TGTGCCACCTCCCCCGGGACAGGGGTGTTCTACGAGCAGTACTTC	CATSPGTGVFYEQYF	-	TRBD1	TRBV10-3	TRBJ2-7
TGTGCCAGCTCACCAGGGACAGGGGCCGGAAACACCATATATTTT	CASSPGTGAGNTIYF	-	TRBD1	TRBV18	TRBJ1-3
TGTGCCAGCAGAAAAGACAGGGGCCCCCATCAGCCCCAGCATTTT	CASRKDRGPHQPQHF	-	TRBD1	TRBV6-6	TRBJ1-5
TGCGCCAGCAGCCAAGGAGTAGGCGGGTCCTATGGCTACACCTTC	CASSQGVGGSYGYTF	-	-	TRBV4-3	TRBJ1-2
TGTGCCAGCAGCGGAGCAGGGGGCGCACAGTATGAAAAACTGTTTTTT	CASSGAGGAQYEKLFF	-	TRBD1	TRBV9	TRBJ1-4
TGTGCCAGCAGTGAAGCGCTAGCGGGGCTCACAGATACGCAGTATTTT	CASSEALAGLTDTQYF	-	TRBD2	TRBV6-1	TRBJ2-3
TGTGCCAGTCAGGGGACGGACTATGGCTACACCTTC	CASQGTDYGYTF	-	-	TRBV6-6	TRBJ1-2
TGTGCCAGCTCACCCGGGACAGTTGGAAACACCATATATTTT	CASSPGTVGNTIYF	once	TRBD1	TRBV18	TRBJ1-3
TGTGCCAGCAGCCCCACACAGGGGTCCTACGAGCAGTACTTC	CASSPTQGSYEQYF	few	TRBD1	TRBV5-6	TRBJ2-7
TGTGCCAGCAGCTTAACACCTGCGAACACCGGGGAGCTGTTTTTT	CASSLTPANTGELFF	-	-	TRBV7-9	TRBJ2-2
TGTGCCACCAGGAAACAGCCCTCCCCCACCTACGAGCAGTACTTC	CATRKQPSPTYEQYF	-	-	TRBV15	TRBJ2-7
TGTGCCAGCAGCCTTGACACCCTTAACTATGGCTACACCTTC	CASSLDTLNYGYTF	-	-	TRBV7-3	TRBJ1-2
TGTGCCAGTGTAGGAGGGAATAGGAACACTGAAGCTTTCTTT	CASVGGNRNTEAFF	-	-	TRBV19	TRBJ1-1
TGTGCCAGCAGTGTCGGGGGGCGGGTCTATGGCTACACCTTC	CASSVGGRVYGYTF	-	-	TRBV27	TRBJ1-2
TGTGCCAGCAGTAAAGGGGTGGGACAGATCTATGGCTACACCTTC	CASSKGVGQIYGYTF	-	TRBD1	TRBV2	TRBJ1-2
TGTGCCAGCAGCCCGGTCGGGTCAGGGAGGTCGTACGAGCAGTACTTC	CASSPVGSGRSYEQYF	-	-	TRBV14	TRBJ2-7
TGTGCCACTTCGAAAACAGGGGTAAATCATTCACCCCTCCACTTT	CATSKTGVNHSPLHF	-	TRBD1	TRBV19	TRBJ1-6
TGTGCCAGCAGTGTCACAGGGGGCGCCGGCTATGGCTACACCTTC	CASSVTGGAGYGYTF	-	TRBD1	TRBV2	TRBJ1-2
TGTGCCAGCAGTTACTCAGGGGCCGTTTCCTCCTACGAGCAGTACTTC	CASSYSGAVSSYEQYF	-	-	TRBV6-5	TRBJ2-7
TGTGCCAGCAGTTCTGGAACCGGGGAAAATCAGCCCCAGCATTTT	CASSSGTGENQPQHF	-	-	TRBV28	TRBJ1-5
TGTGCCTCGGCGGGGACAGGGACCTACGAGCAGTACTTC	CASAGTGTYEQYF	-	TRBD1	TRBV7-9	TRBJ2-7
TGTGCCATCAGTGGAGGACAGCATGAAGCTTTCTTT	CAISGGQHEAFF	many	-	TRBV10-3	TRBJ1-1
TGTGCCTGGAGGCAGGGTTCTTTTGAAAAACTGTTTTTT	CAWRQGSFEKLFF	few	-	TRBV30	TRBJ1-4
TGTGCCACCGTAGGACGGGATGAAGCTTTCTTT	CATVGRDEAFF	-	-	TRBV6-6	TRBJ1-1
TGTGCCACCAGTGATCTACAGGGCTCGGGCAACACCGGGGAGCTGTTTTTT	CATSDLQGSGNTGELFF	-	-	TRBV24-1	TRBJ2-2
TGCAGCGTTAGCGGGACAGGGGTATACAATGAGCAGTTCTTC	CSVSGTGVYNEQFF	few	TRBD1	TRBV29-1	TRBJ2-1
TGTGCCAGCAGCTTAAAGACTAGTCGGTCACCCCTCCACTTT	CASSLKTSRSPLHF	-	-	TRBV7-2	TRBJ1-6
TGTGCCAGCAGTCAGACAGGGGCCAACCAAGAGACCCAGTACTTC	CASSQTGANQETQYF	-	TRBD1	TRBV2	TRBJ2-5
TGTGCTAGTTGGGGCGGGGGCCAGAACACTGAAGCTTTCTTT	CASWGGGQNTEAFF	-	-	TRBV12-5	TRBJ1-1
TGCGCCAGCAGCCAAGGGGACAGCCAAAGCTCCTACAATGAGCAGTTCTTC	CASSQGDSQSSYNEQFF	-	TRBD1	TRBV4-3	TRBJ2-1
TGCGCCAGCAGCTCTGGACAGGGTAAAAACATTCAGTACTTC	CASSSGQGKNIQYF	-	TRBD1	TRBV4-3	TRBJ2-4
TGTGCCAGCAGCCCCTCAGGCGGGGTAAGTGGCTACACCTTC	CASSPSGGVSGYTF	-	-	TRBV3-1/TRBV3-2	TRBJ1-2
TGTGCCAGCAGTAAACTAAACCAGCCCCAGCATTTT	CASSKLNQPQHF	-	-	TRBV6-5	TRBJ1-5
TGTGCCATCAGTGAAGAGGGTCGAGGGGATACGCAGTATTTT	CAISEEGRGDTQYF	-	-	TRBV10-3	TRBJ2-3
TGCGCCAGCAGCTTGGCTTCTGGGGCCAACGTCCTGACTTTC	CASSLASGANVLTF	-	-	TRBV5-1	TRBJ2-6
TGTGCCAGCAGCTTAACTTCAGGTTTCTACAATGAGCAGTTCTTC	CASSLTSGFYNEQFF	-	-	TRBV7-3	TRBJ2-1
TGTGCCAGCAGTGAAGAAGGGGACAGGGGGATTTCACCCCTCCACTTT	CASSEEGDRGISPLHF	-	TRBD1	TRBV6-1	TRBJ1-6
TGTGCCAGCAGCACGACTAGCGGGACGAGGAATGAGCAGTTCTTC	CASSTTSGTRNEQFF	-	TRBD2	TRBV6-5	TRBJ2-1
TGTGCCAGTAACAACCGCGGGACTAAATTTGCTGAGCAGTTCTTC	CASNNRGTKFAEQFF	-	TRBD2	TRBV19	TRBJ2-1
TGCGCCAGCAGCTTGACAGGGGGGTCTGAGGGCTACACCTTC	CASSLTGGSEGYTF	-	TRBD1	TRBV5-1	TRBJ1-2
TGTGCCAGCAGCTTAAGCACGGAGACTGAAGCTTTCTTT	CASSLSTETEAFF	-	-	TRBV7-3	TRBJ1-1